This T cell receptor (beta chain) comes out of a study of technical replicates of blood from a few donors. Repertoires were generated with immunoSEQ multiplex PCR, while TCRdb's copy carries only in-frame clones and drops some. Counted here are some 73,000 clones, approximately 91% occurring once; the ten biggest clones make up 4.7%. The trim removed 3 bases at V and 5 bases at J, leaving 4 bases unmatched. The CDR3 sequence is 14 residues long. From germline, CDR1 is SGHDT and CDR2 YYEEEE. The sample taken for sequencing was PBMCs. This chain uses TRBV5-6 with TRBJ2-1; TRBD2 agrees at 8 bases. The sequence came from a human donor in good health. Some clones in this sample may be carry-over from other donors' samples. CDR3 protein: CASSSLGGDNEQFF. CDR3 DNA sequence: TGTGCCAGCAGCTCCCTCGGGGGGGACAATGAGCAGTTCTTC.